This T cell receptor beta chain was captured by sequencing in a study of blood T cell repertoires in COVID-19. Study details: The samples span acute and convalescent COVID-19 from the United States, Italy and Spain. Nucleic acid was either cDNA or gDNA, and it came from T cells, B-cell-depleted T cells, or PBMCs.

This CDR3 region has 15 residues. CDR1 and CDR2 from the germline V gene are WSHSY and SAAADI. Trimming removed 4 bases from V and 5 bases from J, with 15 bases in between. In the original analysis: Estimates of nucleated cell counts were drawn from the amplification of reference gene primers. Produced via immunoSEQ multiplex PCR; TCRdb's table is partial and in-frame only. For V, J and clone size, that table is used; D and trimming come from the DNA. The sample yields 240,000 or so clones, 82% seen once. The sequencing sample was made of peripheral blood. The gene calls are TRBV10-2 and TRBJ1-5, with a possible D match to TRBD1 (6 bases). This TCR derives from a woman aged 80 or over with acute or convalescent COVID-19. For the CDR3, the DNA is TGCGCCAGCAGTGTAGGAGGACAGCGCGATCAGCCCCAGCATTTT. It translates to CASSVGGQRDQPQHF.